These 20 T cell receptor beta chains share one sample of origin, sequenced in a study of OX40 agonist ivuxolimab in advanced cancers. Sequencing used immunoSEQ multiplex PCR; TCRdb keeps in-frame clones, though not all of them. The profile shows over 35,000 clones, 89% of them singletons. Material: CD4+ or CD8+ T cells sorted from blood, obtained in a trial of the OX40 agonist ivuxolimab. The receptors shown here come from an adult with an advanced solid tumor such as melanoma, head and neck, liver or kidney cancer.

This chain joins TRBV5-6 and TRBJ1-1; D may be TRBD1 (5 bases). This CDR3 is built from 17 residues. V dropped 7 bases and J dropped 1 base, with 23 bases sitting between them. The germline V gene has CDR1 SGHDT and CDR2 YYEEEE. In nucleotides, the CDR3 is TGTGCCAGCTCTCTCAGGAGGGACTACGTTTCGAACACTGAAGCTTTCTTT. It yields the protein CASSLRRDYVSNTEAFF.

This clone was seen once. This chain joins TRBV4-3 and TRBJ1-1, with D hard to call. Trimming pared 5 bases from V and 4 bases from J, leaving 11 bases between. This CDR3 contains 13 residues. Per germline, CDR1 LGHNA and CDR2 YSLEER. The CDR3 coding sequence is TGCGCCAGCAGCGGGGTAGGGATCACTGAAGCTTTCTTT. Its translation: CASSGVGITEAFF.

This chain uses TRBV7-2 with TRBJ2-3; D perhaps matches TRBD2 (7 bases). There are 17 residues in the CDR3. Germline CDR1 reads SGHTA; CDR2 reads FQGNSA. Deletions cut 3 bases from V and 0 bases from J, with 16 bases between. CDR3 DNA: TGTGCCAGCAGCTTTCTTTCGGCGGGGGCTAGCACAGATACGCAGTATTTT. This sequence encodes CASSFLSAGASTDTQYF.

Written as DNA, the CDR3 is TGTGCCAGCAGTGGGTCGCTCTCCTACGAGCAGTACTTC. Encoded protein: CASSGSLSYEQYF. This chain uses TRBV27 with TRBJ2-7; D remains ambiguous. Germline V gives CDR1 MNHEY, CDR2 SMNVEV (reference sequence). CDR3 size: 13 residues. Trimming pared 5 bases from V and 0 bases from J, leaving 8 bases between.

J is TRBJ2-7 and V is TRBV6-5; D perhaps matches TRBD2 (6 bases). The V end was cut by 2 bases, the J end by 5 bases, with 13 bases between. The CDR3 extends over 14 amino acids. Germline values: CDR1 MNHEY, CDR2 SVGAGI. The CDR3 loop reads CASSYLPAGHEQYF. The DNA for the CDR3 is TGTGCCAGCAGTTACCTTCCAGCGGGCCACGAGCAGTACTTC.

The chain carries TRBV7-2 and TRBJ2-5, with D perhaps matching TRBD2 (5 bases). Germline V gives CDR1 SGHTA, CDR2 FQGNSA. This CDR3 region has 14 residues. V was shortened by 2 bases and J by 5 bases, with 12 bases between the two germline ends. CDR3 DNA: TGTGCCAGCAGCTTATATTCGGGCGGGGAGACCCAGTACTTC. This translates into CASSLYSGGETQYF.

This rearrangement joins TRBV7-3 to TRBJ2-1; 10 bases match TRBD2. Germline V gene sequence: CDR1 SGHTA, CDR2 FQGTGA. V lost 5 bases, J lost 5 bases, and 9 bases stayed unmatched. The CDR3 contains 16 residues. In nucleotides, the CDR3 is TGTGCCAGCAGCACCCTGACTAGCGGGTCGCACAATGAGCAGTTCTTC. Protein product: CASSTLTSGSHNEQFF.

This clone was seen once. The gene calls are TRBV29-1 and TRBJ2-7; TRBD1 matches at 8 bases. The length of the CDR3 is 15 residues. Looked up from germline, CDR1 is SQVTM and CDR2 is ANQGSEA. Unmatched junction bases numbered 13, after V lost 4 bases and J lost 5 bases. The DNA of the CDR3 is TGCAGCGTTGCTGTGCAGGGGGCTTTTGGACACGAGCAGTACTTC. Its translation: CSVAVQGAFGHEQYF.

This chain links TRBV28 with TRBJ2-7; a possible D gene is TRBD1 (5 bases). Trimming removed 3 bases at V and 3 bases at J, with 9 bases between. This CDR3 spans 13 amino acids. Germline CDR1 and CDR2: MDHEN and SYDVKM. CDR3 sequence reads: CASSFGQGYEQYF. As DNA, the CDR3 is TGTGCCAGCAGTTTCGGCCAGGGCTACGAGCAGTACTTC.

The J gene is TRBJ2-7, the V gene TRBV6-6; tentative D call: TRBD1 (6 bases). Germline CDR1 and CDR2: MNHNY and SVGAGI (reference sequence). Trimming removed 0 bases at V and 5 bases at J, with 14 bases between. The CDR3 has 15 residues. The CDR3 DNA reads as TGTGCCAGCAGTTACTCGTCACAGGGCGGAGACGAGCAGTACTTC. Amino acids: CASSYSSQGGDEQYF.

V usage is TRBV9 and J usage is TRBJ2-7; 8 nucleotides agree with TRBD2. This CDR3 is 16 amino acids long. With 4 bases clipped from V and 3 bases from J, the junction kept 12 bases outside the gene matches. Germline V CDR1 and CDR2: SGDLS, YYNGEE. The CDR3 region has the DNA TGTGCCAGCAGCCCCGGGGGGGGAAAAGGCCGCTACGAGCAGTACTTC. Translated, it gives CASSPGGGKGRYEQYF. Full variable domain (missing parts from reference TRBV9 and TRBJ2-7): DSGVTQTPKHLITATGQRVTLRCSPRSGDLSVYWYQQSLDQGLQFLIQYYNGEERAKGNILERFSAQQFPDLHSELNLSSLELGDSALYFCASSPGGGKGRYEQYFGPGTRLTVT.

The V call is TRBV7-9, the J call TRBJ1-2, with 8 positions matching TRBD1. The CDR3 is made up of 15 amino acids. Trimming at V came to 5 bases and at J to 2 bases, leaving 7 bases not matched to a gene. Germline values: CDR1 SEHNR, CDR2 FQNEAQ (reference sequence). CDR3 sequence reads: CASSPSGQGNYGYTF. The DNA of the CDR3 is TGTGCCAGCAGCCCAAGCGGACAGGGAAACTATGGCTACACCTTC.

The CDR3 here is CAWSPRPTGGTYGYTF. The CDR3 bases are TGTGCCTGGAGTCCACGCCCTACGGGGGGTACCTATGGCTACACCTTC. The rearrangement joins TRBV30 to TRBJ1-2, with a weak D call TRBD1 (5 bases). Germline CDR1 GTSNPN, CDR2 SVGIG (reference sequence). The V gene lost 2 bases and the J gene lost 4 bases, with 20 bases spanning the gap. The CDR3 has 16 amino acids.

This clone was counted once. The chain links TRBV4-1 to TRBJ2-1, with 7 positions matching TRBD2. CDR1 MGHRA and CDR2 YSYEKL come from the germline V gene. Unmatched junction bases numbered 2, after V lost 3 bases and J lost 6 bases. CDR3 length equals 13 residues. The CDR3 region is CASSQGGGNEQFF. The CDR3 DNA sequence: TGCGCCAGCAGCCAGGGGGGGGGCAATGAGCAGTTCTTC.

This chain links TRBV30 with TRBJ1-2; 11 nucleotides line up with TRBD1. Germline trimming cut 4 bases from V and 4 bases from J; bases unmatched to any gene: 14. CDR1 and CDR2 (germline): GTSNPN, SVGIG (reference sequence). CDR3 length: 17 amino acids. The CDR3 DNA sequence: TGTGCCTGGATCCTCCGGGACAGGGGGTACCCTGCCTATGGCTACACCTTC. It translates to CAWILRDRGYPAYGYTF.

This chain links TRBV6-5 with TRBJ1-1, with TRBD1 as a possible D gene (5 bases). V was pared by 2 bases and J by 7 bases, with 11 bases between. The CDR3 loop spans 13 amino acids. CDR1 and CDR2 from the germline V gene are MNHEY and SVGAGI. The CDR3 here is CASSYEGIGEAFF. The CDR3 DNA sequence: TGTGCCAGCAGTTACGAGGGGATCGGTGAAGCTTTCTTT.

The CDR3 spells CAWSVNLRTGGKETQYF. The CDR3 DNA follows: TGTGCCTGGAGTGTCAATTTAAGGACAGGGGGCAAGGAGACCCAGTACTTC. The chain joins TRBV30 to TRBJ2-5, with 11 bases fitting TRBD1. V shed 0 bases, J shed 5 bases, and the junction held 11 bases outside the gene matches. This CDR3 comprises 17 residues. CDR1 is GTSNPN and CDR2 is SVGIG in the germline V gene (reference sequence).

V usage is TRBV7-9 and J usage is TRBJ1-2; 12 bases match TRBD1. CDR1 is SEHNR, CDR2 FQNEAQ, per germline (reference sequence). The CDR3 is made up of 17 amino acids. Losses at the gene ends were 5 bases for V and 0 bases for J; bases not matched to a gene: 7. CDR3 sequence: CASSAPGQGAPNYGYTF. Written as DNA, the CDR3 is TGTGCCAGCAGCGCACCGGGACAGGGGGCTCCTAACTATGGCTACACCTTC.

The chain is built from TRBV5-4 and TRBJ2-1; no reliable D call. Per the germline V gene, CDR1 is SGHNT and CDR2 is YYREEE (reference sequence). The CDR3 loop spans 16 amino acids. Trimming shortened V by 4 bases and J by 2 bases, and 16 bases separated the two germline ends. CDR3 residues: CASSHPRGGAYNEQFF. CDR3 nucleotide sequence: TGTGCCAGCAGCCATCCCCGAGGTGGGGCCTACAATGAGCAGTTCTTC.

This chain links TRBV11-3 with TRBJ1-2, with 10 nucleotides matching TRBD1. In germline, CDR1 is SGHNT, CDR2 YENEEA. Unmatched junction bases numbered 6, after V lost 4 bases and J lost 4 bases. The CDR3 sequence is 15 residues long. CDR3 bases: TGTGCCAGCAGCTACGGGACAGGGGTTAGCTATGGCTACACCTTC. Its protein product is CASSYGTGVSYGYTF.